The clone carrying this T cell receptor beta chain came up a few times. Antigen unknown. Between the trimmed V and J ends, which lost 2 bases and 2 bases, there was a span of 7 bases. From germline, CDR1 is LNHDA and CDR2 SQIVND (reference sequence). The CDR3 runs 14 residues. The record originates from a study of vaccination effects on CD4 cells after COVID-19. Only in-frame clones appear in the TCRdb table, and some are missing; sequencing was by immunoSEQ multiplex PCR. This table has approximately 40,000 clones, under 75% appearing once. Sequencing was preceded by expansion of antigen-specific CD4+ T cells with viral peptide pools in the ViraFEST assay. Following 10 days of culture, CD4+ T cells were isolated. Vaccinated participants had no history of SARS-CoV-2 infection and tested negative for nucleocapsid antibodies.

The sequencing here drew on CD4+ T cells from PBMCs cultured with SARS-CoV-2 spike peptides, taken before COVID-19 vaccination. The chain uses TRBV19 and TRBJ2-4, with D possibly matching TRBD1 (6 bases). The clonotype originates from a human donor who received a COVID-19 vaccine. The CDR3 loop reads CASSITGTKNIQYF. The CDR3 DNA sequence: TGTGCCAGTAGTATAACAGGGACCAAAAACATTCAGTACTTC.